This TCR beta chain originates from a study of shared clonotypes between healthy human individuals. General study results and limits: Clonotype sharing among donors, it was expected, would be affected by sequencing depth.

An even split of each subset's genomic DNA across several immunoSEQ plates was performed. This table comes from immunoSEQ multiplex PCR, and its TCRdb copy is limited to in-frame clones, with some not included. The table records approximately 2,000,000 clones, roughly 92% of them present only once. This clone was detected once. Its matching antigen is unknown. There are 15 residues in the CDR3. V shed 2 bases and J 4 bases; nucleotides not matched to a gene: 4. CDR1 and CDR2 from the germline V gene are MNHEY and SVGAGI. The specimen sequenced was naive CD4+ T cells from PBMCs. Sample subset: CD45RA+ positively selected. The genes are TRBV6-5 and TRBJ2-3, with 9 bases identical to TRBD2. This TCR derives from a man younger than 30 in good health. Some clones in this sample may be carry-over from other donors' samples. CDR3 protein: CASSYEIAGADTQYF. As DNA, the CDR3 is TGTGCCAGCAGTTACGAAATAGCGGGGGCAGATACGCAGTATTTT.